The clone carrying this TCR beta chain is a singleton in its sample. This sample stems from a study of blood T cell repertoires in COVID-19. Sequencing used immunoSEQ multiplex PCR; TCRdb keeps in-frame clones, though not all of them. This sample has about 87,000 clones, with roughly nine tenths found just once. The length of the CDR3 is 15 residues. Per germline, CDR1 SGHAT and CDR2 FQNNGV. V shed 4 bases and J 2 bases; nucleotides not matched to a gene: 2. The chain employs TRBV11-2 and TRBJ1-4; 9 positions match TRBD1. The sequenced sample consisted of peripheral blood. The origin of this receptor is a woman of 80 years or more with active COVID-19. The CDR3 region has the DNA TGTGCCAGCAGCTCCGGACAGGGGACTAATGAAAAACTGTTTTTT. This gives the protein CASSSGQGTNEKLFF.